This T cell receptor (beta chain) was recorded in a study of vaccination and CD4 T cells after COVID-19. Treatment described: approximately nine-day PBMC culture with coronavirus spike peptide pools or control peptides (ViraFEST assay). Germline-derived CDR1 and CDR2 are SNHLY and FYNNEI. The CDR3 contains 14 residues. Trimming at V came to 8 bases and at J to 6 bases, leaving 6 bases not matched to a gene. As for this clonotype: The antigen is unknown.

Oncomine TCR Beta short-read sequencing was applied to DNA from cultured CD4+ T cells. TCRdb passed the PCR reads through MiXCR, listing each CDR3 protein once. Counted here are more than 14,000 distinct CDR3 sequences, about half occurring once; the ten biggest clones make up about 25%. This rearrangement joins TRBV2 to TRBJ1-6; the match to TRBD1 covers 8 bases. The sequence was obtained from a human donor with COVID-19. This specimen was cultured CD4+ T cells from blood, taken after SARS-CoV-2 vaccination. CDR3 in DNA: TGTGCCAGCGGCCGGACAGGGTTTAATTCACCCCTCCACTTT. Its translation is CASGRTGFNSPLHF.